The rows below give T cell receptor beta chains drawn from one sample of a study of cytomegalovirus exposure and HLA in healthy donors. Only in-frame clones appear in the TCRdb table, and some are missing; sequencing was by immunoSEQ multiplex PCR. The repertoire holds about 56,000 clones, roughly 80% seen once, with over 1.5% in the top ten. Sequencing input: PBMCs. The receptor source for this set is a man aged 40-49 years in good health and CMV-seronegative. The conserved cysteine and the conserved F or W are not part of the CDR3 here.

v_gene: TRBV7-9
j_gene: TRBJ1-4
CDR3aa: ASSPRRDRGNEKLF

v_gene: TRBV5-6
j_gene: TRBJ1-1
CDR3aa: ASRWGTVSEAF

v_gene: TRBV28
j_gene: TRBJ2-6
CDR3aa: ASSLISPGQGVSGANVLT

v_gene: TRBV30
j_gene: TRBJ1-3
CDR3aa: AWTGQTGNTIY

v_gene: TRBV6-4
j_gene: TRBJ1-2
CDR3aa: ASSDWNRGHRNYGYT

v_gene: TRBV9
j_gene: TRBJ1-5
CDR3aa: ASSVSSGDNQPQH

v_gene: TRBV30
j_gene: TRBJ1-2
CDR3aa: AWSTLGTRGGGYT

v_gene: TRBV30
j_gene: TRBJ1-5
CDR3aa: AWREPGNQPQH

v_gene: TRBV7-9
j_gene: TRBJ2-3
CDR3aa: ASSLASVGLGFTDTQY

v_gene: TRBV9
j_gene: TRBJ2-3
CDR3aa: ASSVDLSGSTDTQY

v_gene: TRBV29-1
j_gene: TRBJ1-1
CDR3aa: SVVGEYSNTEAF

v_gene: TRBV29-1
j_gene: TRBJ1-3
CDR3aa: SVAVSGNTIY

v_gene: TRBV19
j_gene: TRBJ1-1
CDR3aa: ASSIQQGLGWAEAF

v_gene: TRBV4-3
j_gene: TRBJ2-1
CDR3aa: ASSQDRDTADSSYNEQF

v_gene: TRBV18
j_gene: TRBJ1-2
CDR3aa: ASSPLPGVYGYT

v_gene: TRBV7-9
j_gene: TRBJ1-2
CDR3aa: ASSWVPGQGAKGYT

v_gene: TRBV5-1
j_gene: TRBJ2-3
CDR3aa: ASSHMAGTDTQY

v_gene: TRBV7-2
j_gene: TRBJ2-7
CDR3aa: ASSPVGGPIYEQY

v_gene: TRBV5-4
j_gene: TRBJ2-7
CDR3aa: ASSGRTGGTYEQY

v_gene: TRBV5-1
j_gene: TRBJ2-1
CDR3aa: ASSLRQGAVNEQF

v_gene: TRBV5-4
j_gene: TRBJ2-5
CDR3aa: ASSPTGMEETQY

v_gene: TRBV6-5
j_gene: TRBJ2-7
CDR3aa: ASSYPGTGGGYEQY

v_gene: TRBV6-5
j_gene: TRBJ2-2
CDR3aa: ASSYSVLNTGELF

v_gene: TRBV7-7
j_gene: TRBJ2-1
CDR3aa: ASSIDRDNEQF

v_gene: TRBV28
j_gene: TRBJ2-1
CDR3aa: ASSLLDRGYEQF

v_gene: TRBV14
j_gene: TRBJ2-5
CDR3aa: ASSHGVMKTQY

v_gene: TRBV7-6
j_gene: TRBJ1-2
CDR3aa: ASSLETGLHYGYT

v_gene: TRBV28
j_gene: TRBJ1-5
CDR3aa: ASSRGYSNQPQH

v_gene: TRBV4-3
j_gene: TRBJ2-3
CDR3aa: ASSQQRTGAADTQY

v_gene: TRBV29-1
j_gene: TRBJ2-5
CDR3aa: SVVAGEETQY

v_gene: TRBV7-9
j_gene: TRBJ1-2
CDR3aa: ASSLAGGQHYGYT

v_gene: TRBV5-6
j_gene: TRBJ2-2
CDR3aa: ASSFSGVFAGELF

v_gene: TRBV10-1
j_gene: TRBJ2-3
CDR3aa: ASSPDPGVMH

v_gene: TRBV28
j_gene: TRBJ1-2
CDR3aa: ASSFRTNYGYT

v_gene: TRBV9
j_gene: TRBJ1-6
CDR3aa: ASSVRQLDSPLH

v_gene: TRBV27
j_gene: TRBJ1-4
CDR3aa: ASSLMGGLVTNEKLF

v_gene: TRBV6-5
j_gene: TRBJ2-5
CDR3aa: ASSYGQFQETQY

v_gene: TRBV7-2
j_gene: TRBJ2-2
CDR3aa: ASSYLAGGPGELF

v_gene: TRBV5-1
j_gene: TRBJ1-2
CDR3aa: ASSLWGPVSQYPNYGYT

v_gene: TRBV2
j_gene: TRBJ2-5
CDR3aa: ASSEGRETQY

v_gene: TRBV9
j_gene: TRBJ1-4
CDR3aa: ASSVEPGGEKLF

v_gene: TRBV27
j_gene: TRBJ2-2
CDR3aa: ASSYQGRSVVGTGELF

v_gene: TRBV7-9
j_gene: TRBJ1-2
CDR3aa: ASSLAGREAGYT

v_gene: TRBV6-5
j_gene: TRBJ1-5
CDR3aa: ASRRTGGSQPQH

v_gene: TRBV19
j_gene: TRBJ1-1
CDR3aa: ASSIGQGTEAF

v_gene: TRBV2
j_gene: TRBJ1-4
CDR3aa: ASTGQTNEKLF

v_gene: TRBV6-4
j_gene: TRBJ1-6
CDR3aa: ASSETGGGYSPLH

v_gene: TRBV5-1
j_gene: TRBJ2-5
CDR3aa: ASSLRTGFETQY

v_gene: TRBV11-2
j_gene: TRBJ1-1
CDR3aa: ASTDRRNTEAF

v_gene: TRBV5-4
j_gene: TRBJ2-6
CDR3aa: ASSFIFRTDFGANVLT

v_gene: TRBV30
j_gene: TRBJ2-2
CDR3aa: AWSPGLMNTGELF

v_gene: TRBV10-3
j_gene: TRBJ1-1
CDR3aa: AISEKDRVNTEAF

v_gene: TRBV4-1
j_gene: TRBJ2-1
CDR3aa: ASSQVTSVRGRGNEQF

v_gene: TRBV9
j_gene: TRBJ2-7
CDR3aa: ASSGGTSGGYEQY

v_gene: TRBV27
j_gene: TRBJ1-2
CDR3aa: ASSRSRGRGDGYT

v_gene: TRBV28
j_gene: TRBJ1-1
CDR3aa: ASSLNVKLPGLNTEAF

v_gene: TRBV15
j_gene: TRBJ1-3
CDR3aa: ATSRQTGSTGNTIY

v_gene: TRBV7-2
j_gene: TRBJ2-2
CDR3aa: ASSSQGPGELF

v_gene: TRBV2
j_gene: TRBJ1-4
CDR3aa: ASSEFGWSADENEKLF